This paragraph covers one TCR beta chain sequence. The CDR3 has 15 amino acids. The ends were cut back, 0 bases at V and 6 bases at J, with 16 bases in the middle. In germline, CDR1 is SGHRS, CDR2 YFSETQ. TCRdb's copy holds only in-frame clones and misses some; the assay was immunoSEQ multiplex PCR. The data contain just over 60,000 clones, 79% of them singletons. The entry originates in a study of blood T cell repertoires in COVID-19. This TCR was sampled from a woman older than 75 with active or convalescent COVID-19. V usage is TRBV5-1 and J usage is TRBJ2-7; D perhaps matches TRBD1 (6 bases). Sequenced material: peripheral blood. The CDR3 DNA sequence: TGCGCCAGCAGCTTGGAAGGACAGACGAGGTCCGAGCAGTACTTC. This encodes CASSLEGQTRSEQYF.